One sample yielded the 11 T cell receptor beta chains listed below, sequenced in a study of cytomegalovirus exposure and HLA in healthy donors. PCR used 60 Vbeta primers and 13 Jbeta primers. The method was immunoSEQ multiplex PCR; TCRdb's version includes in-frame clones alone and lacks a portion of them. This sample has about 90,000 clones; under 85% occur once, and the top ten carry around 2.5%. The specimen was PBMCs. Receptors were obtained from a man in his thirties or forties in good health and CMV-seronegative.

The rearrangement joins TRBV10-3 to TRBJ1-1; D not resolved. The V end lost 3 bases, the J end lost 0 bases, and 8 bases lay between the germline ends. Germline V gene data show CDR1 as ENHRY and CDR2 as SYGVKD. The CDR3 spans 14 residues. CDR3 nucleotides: TGTGCCATCAGTGACCAGGTGGTGAACACTGAAGCTTTCTTT. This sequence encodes CAISDQVVNTEAFF.

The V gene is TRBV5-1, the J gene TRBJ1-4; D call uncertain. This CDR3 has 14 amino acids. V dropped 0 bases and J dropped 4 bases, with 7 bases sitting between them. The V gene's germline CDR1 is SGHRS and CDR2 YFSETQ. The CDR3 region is CASSLEQSNEKLFF. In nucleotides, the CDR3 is TGCGCCAGCAGCTTGGAACAGAGTAATGAAAAACTGTTTTTT.

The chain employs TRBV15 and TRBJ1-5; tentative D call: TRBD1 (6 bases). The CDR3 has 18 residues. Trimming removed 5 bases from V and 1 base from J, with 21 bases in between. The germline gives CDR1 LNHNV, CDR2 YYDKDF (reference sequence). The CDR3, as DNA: TGTGCCACCAGCCATTGGGACATGTGGGAGTCAAGCAATCAGCCCCAGCATTTT. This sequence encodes CATSHWDMWESSNQPQHF.

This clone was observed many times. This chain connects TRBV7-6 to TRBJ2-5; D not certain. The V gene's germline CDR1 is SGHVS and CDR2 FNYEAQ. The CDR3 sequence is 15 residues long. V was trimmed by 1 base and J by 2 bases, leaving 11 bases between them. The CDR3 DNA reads TGTGCCAGCAGCTTAGTGGGCAGCCGACAAGAGACCCAGTACTTC. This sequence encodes CASSLVGSRQETQYF. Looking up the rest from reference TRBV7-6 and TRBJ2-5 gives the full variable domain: GAGVSQSPRYKVTKRGQDVALRCDPISGHVSLYWYRQALGQGPEFLTYFNYEAQQDKSGLPNDRFSAERPEGSISTLTIQRTEQRDSAMYRCASSLVGSRQETQYFGPGTRLLVL.

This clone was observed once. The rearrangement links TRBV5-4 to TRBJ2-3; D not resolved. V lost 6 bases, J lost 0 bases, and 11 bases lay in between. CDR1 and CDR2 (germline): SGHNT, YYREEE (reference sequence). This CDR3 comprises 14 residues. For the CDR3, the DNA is TGTGCCAGCATGACTGGAGTTAGCACAGATACGCAGTATTTT. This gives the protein CASMTGVSTDTQYF.

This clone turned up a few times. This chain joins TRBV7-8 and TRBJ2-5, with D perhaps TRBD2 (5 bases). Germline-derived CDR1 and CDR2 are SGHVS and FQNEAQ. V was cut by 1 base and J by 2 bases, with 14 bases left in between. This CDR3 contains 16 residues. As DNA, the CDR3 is TGTGCCAGCAGCTTAGGGATTAGCGATTGGCAAGAGACCCAGTACTTC. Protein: CASSLGISDWQETQYF.

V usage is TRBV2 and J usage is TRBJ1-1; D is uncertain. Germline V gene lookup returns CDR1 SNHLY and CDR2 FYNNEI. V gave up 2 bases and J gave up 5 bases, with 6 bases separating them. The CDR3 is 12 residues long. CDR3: CASSELATEAFF. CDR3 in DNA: TGTGCCAGCAGTGAACTAGCAACTGAAGCTTTCTTT.

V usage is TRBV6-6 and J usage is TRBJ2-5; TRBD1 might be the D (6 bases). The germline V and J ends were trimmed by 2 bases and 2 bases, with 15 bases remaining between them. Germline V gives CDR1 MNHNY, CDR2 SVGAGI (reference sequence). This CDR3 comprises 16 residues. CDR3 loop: CASSYPPGVGQETQYF. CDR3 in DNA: TGTGCCAGCAGTTACCCACCAGGGGTTGGGCAAGAGACCCAGTACTTC.

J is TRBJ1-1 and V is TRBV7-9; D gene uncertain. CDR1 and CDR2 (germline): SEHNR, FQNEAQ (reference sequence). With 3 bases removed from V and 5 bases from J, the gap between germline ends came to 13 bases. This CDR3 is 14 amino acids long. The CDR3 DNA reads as TGTGCCAGCAGCTTCCCGGGATCGGGGACTGAAGCTTTCTTT. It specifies CASSFPGSGTEAFF. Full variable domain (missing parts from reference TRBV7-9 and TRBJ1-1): DTGVSQNPRHKITKRGQNVTFRCDPISEHNRLYWYRQTLGQGPEFLTYFQNEAQLEKSRLLSDRFSAERPKGSFSTLEIQRTEQGDSAMYLCASSFPGSGTEAFFGQGTRLTVV.

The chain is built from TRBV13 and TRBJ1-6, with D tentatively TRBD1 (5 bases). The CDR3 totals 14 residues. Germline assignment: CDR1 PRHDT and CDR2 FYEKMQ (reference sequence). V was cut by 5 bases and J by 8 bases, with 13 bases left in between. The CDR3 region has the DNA TGTGCCAGCAGCCTACCGGGGGTCGATTCACCCCTCCACTTT. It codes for CASSLPGVDSPLHF.

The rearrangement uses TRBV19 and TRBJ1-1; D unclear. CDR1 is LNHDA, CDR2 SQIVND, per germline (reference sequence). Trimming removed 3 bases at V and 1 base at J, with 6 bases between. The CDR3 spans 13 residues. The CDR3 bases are TGTGCCAGTAGTATTTGGCAGAACACTGAAGCTTTCTTT. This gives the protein CASSIWQNTEAFF. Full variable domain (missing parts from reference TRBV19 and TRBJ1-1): DGGITQSPKYLFRKEGQNVTLSCEQNLNHDAMYWYRQDPGQGLRLIYYSQIVNDFQKGDIAEGYSVSREKKESFPLTVTSAQKNPTAFYLCASSIWQNTEAFFGQGTRLTVV.